One and the same sample provided the 18 T cell receptor beta chains below, sequenced in a study of shared clonotypes between healthy human individuals (dated by TCRdb to 2020 to 2021). Library prep was done by the immunoSEQ multiplex PCR assay. TCRdb mirrors the immuneACCESS table, restricted to in-frame sequences. Some clones are absent from its copies; in checked studies, under half trace to an unresolved V gene, and the reason for the others is unknown. Present in this sample are about 1,800,000 clones, about 95% of which were seen just once. Of the sample, around 1% falls within the top ten clones. CD8 naive samples were obtained by positive selection for CCR7 among CD45RO-negative cells, yielding a CD45RA+CCR7+ population from which TemRA cells were excluded. Sequencing used naive CD8+ T cells sorted from blood. The sample's cell subset or site label is to be understood as: CD45RA+CCR7+. All receptors come from a young man in good health.

The CDR3 DNA is TGTGCCAGCAGCTTGGCGGGGGCTGGCACCGGGGAGCTGTTTTTT. This sequence encodes CASSLAGAGTGELFF. The V call is TRBV5-5, the J call TRBJ2-2, with D tentatively TRBD1 or TRBD2 (6 bases each). V was pared by 0 bases and J by 4 bases, with 10 bases between. Germline V CDR1 and CDR2: SGHKS, YYEKEE (reference sequence). The CDR3 is 15 amino acids.

The chain employs TRBV9 and TRBJ1-1; D perhaps matches TRBD1 (6 bases). Trimming pared 4 bases from V and 0 bases from J, leaving 16 bases between. The CDR3 extends over 16 amino acids. Looked up from germline, CDR1 is SGDLS and CDR2 is YYNGEE. For the CDR3, the DNA is TGTGCCAGCAGCCCCCGGGACATCAGCTTGAACACTGAAGCTTTCTTT. Translated: CASSPRDISLNTEAFF.

The J gene is TRBJ2-7, the V gene TRBV30; no definite D call. V was pared by 2 bases and J by 3 bases, with 11 bases between. Germline V gene sequence: CDR1 GTSNPN, CDR2 SVGIG (reference sequence). The CDR3 length is 13 residues. The CDR3 coding sequence is TGTGCCTGGAGTCCCCAGAGCATCTACGAGCAGTACTTC. Its protein is CAWSPQSIYEQYF.

Concerning this clone: The same CDR3 is also encoded by other DNA sequences in this sample. This chain joins TRBV4-2 and TRBJ2-7; D remains ambiguous. V lost 0 bases to trimming and J lost 3 bases, with 6 bases between them. The CDR3 is 13 amino acids. Germline V gene lookup returns CDR1 LGHNA and CDR2 YNFKEQ. The DNA of the CDR3 is TGTGCCAGCAGCCAAGACAGACTCTACGAGCAGTACTTC. It codes for CASSQDRLYEQYF.

The V gene is TRBV7-9, the J gene TRBJ1-2; maybe TRBD1 (5 bases). CDR1 is SEHNR, CDR2 FQNEAQ, per germline (reference sequence). The V gene lost 5 bases and the J gene lost 8 bases, with 24 bases spanning the gap. CDR3 length: 16 residues. The CDR3 loop reads CASSTNRDSLGEGYTF. The CDR3 nucleotides are TGTGCCAGCAGCACAAACCGGGACTCCTTAGGGGAGGGCTACACCTTC.

V gene TRBV9 combines with J gene TRBJ2-7; D ambiguous. The CDR3 consists of 15 residues. V lost 0 bases, J lost 0 bases, and 10 bases lay in between. Germline CDR1 SGDLS, CDR2 YYNGEE. The CDR3 sequence: CASSVGSQSSYEQYF. CDR3 coding DNA: TGTGCCAGCAGCGTAGGGTCTCAAAGCTCCTACGAGCAGTACTTC.

V usage is TRBV6-5 and J usage is TRBJ2-2; 7 nucleotides match TRBD1. The CDR3 is made up of 14 amino acids. The germline gives CDR1 MNHEY, CDR2 SVGAGI. With 7 bases clipped from V and 1 base from J, the junction kept 3 bases outside the gene matches. The CDR3 DNA reads TGTGCCAGCACTGACAGGGTGAACACCGGGGAGCTGTTTTTT. Protein: CASTDRVNTGELFF.

The chain has TRBV10-3 and TRBJ1-3; a possible D gene is TRBD1 (5 bases). Germline V gene lookup returns CDR1 ENHRY and CDR2 SYGVKD. The CDR3 covers 16 residues. Trimming pared 1 base from V and 0 bases from J, leaving 10 bases between. CDR3: CAISEFDSYSGNTIYF. In DNA, the CDR3 is TGTGCCATCAGTGAGTTTGACAGCTACTCTGGAAACACCATATATTTT.

The CDR3 sequence is CASSLVAGLSYNEQFF. For the CDR3, the DNA is TGTGCCAGCAGCTTGGTAGCGGGGTTGTCCTACAATGAGCAGTTCTTC. V is TRBV5-4 and J is TRBJ2-1; 8 positions match TRBD2. J gave up 1 base and V 0 bases, and 3 bases lay outside the gene matches. Per germline, CDR1 SGHNT and CDR2 YYREEE (reference sequence). There are 16 residues in the CDR3.

A word on this clone: Other nucleotide sequences in the sample specify the same CDR3. J is TRBJ1-5 and V is TRBV28; the D gene is possibly TRBD1 (5 bases). Trimming stripped 2 bases from V and 5 bases from J, with 10 bases between. CDR1 MDHEN and CDR2 SYDVKM come from the germline V gene. This CDR3 has 14 amino acids. As DNA, the CDR3 is TGTGCCAGCAGTTTACGGGGGGGATATCAGCCCCAGCATTTT. It translates to CASSLRGGYQPQHF.

This clone has just one count. The rearrangement uses TRBV10-3 and TRBJ2-1; the D call may be TRBD1 or TRBD2 (5 bases each). Trimming left V 4 bases short and J 0 bases short, with 7 bases between. The V gene's germline CDR1 is ENHRY and CDR2 SYGVKD. This CDR3 has 14 residues. This chain's CDR3 is CAISGGNSYNEQFF. As DNA, the CDR3 is TGTGCCATCAGTGGGGGGAACTCCTACAATGAGCAGTTCTTC.

The chain links TRBV4-3 to TRBJ1-3; D gene uncertain. Trimming took 5 bases from V and 0 from J, leaving 8 bases between them. The germline V gene has CDR1 LGHNA and CDR2 YSLEER. This CDR3 has 14 amino acids. The CDR3 DNA follows: TGCGCCAGCAGCTGGACGGACTCTGGAAACACCATATATTTT. It yields the protein CASSWTDSGNTIYF.

This chain links TRBV6-1 with TRBJ2-7; 12 bases are a match to TRBD2. V lost 3 bases, J lost 6 bases, and 9 bases stayed unmatched. Germline assignment: CDR1 MNHNS and CDR2 SASEGT. The CDR3 runs to 16 residues. CDR3 DNA sequence: TGTGCCAGCAGTGAGTCCCGACTAGCGGGAGAGTTCGAGCAGTACTTC. Its protein product is CASSESRLAGEFEQYF.

V and J are TRBV15 and TRBJ2-7; D is perhaps TRBD1 (6 bases). Trimming stripped 5 bases from V and 3 bases from J, with 14 bases between. The CDR3 runs to 14 residues. Looked up from germline, CDR1 is LNHNV and CDR2 is YYDKDF (reference sequence). The CDR3 loop reads CATSGQGQLYEQYF. Here the CDR3 DNA reads TGTGCCACCAGCGGGCAGGGGCAGCTCTACGAGCAGTACTTC.

This clone was recorded once. The chain is built from TRBV27 and TRBJ2-7; D unresolved. The CDR3 sequence is 10 residues long. Trimming cost V 6 bases and J 4 bases, with 4 bases left between them. CDR1 and CDR2 (germline): MNHEY, SMNVEV (reference sequence). CDR3 sequence: CASRRYEQYF. In nucleotides, the CDR3 is TGTGCCAGCAGGAGATACGAGCAGTACTTC.

This rearrangement joins TRBV7-6 to TRBJ2-7; D uncertain. Trimming took 5 bases from V and 0 from J, leaving 11 bases between them. The germline V gene encodes CDR1 SGHVS and CDR2 FNYEAQ. The CDR3 loop spans 14 amino acids. The CDR3 is CASSLRQSSYEQYF. DNA of the CDR3: TGTGCCAGCAGCCTGCGGCAGAGCTCCTACGAGCAGTACTTC.

This clone was seen once. J is TRBJ2-2 and V is TRBV28; 7 nucleotides match TRBD2. CDR3 length: 15 amino acids. Germline V gene lookup returns CDR1 MDHEN and CDR2 SYDVKM. Losses at the gene ends were 2 bases for V and 4 bases for J; bases not matched to a gene: 4. The CDR3 reads CASSLTGGTTGELFF. The CDR3 DNA sequence: TGTGCCAGCAGTTTAACGGGAGGTACCACCGGGGAGCTGTTTTTT.

The chain uses TRBV6-5 and TRBJ2-1; no reliable D call. This CDR3 has 15 residues. The germline gives CDR1 MNHEY, CDR2 SVGAGI. V lost 5 bases and J lost 1, with 12 bases in between. Here the CDR3 DNA reads TGTGCCAGCAGTCCCGTGGGGTCTTCCTACAATGAGCAGTTCTTC. It codes for CASSPVGSSYNEQFF.